The clone carrying this T cell receptor (beta chain) came up a few times. The CDR3 extends over 12 amino acids. V was trimmed by 5 bases and J by 2 bases, leaving 6 bases between them. Germline V lookup: CDR1 LNHDA, CDR2 SQIVND (reference sequence). The sample belongs to a study of blood T cell repertoires in COVID-19. Study details: In each case, the material was cDNA or gDNA derived from T cells, B-cell-depleted T cells, or PBMCs.

Only in-frame clones appear in the TCRdb table, and some are missing; sequencing was by immunoSEQ multiplex PCR. The data contain under 300,000 clones, roughly nine tenths of them seen just once; the ten biggest clones take up around 7.2%. The receptor was derived from a man in his 60s who had recovered from COVID-19. Material: peripheral blood. This chain joins TRBV19 and TRBJ1-2; no clear D gene. This CDR3 is CASSPGNYGYTF. The CDR3, as DNA: TGTGCCAGTAGTCCCGGGAACTATGGCTACACCTTC.